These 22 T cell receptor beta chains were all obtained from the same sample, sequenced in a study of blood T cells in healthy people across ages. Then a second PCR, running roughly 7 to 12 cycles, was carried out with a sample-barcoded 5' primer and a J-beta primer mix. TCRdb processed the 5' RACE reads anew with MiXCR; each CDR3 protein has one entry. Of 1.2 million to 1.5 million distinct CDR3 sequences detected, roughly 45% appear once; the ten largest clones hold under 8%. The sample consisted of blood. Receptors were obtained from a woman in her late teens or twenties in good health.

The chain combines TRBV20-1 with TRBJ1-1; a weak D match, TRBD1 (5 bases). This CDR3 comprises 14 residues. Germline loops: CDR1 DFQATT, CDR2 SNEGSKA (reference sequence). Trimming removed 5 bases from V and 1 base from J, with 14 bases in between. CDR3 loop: CSARSGGSNTEAFF. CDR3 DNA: TGCAGTGCTCGATCCGGGGGGTCGAACACTGAAGCTTTCTTT.

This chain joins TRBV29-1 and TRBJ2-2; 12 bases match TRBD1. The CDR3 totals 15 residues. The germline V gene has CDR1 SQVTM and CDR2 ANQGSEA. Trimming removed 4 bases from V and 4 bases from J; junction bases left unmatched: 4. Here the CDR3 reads CSVAGTGGITGELFF. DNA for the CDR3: TGCAGCGTTGCAGGGACAGGGGGCATCACCGGGGAGCTGTTTTTT.

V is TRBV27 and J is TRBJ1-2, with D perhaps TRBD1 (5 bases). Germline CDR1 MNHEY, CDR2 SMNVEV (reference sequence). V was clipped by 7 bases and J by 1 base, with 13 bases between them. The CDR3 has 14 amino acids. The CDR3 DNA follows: TGTGCCAGCAAACCGCCGGGGGTTAACTATGGCTACACCTTC. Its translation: CASKPPGVNYGYTF.

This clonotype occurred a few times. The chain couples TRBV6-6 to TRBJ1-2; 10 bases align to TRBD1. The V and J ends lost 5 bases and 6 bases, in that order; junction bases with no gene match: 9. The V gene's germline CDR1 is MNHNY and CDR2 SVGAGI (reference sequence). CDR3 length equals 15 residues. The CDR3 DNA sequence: TGTGCCAGCAGTCACCCGGGACAGGGGAACGATGGCTACACCTTC. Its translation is CASSHPGQGNDGYTF.

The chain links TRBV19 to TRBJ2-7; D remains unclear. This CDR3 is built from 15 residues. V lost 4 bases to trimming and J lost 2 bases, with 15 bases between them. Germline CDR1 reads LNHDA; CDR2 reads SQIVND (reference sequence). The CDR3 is CASSKTSGAPYEQYF. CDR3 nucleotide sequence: TGTGCCAGTAGTAAGACATCAGGAGCCCCCTACGAGCAGTACTTC.

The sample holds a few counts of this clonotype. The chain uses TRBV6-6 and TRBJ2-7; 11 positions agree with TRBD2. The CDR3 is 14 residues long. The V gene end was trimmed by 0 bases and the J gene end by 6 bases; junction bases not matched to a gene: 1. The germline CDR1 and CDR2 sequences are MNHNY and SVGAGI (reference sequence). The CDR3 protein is CASSYSTSGSEQYF. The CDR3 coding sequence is TGTGCCAGCAGTTACTCAACTAGCGGGAGCGAGCAGTACTTC.

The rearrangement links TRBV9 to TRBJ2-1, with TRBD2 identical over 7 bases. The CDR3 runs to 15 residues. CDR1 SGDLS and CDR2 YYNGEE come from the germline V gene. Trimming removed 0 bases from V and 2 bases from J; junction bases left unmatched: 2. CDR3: CASSVGEGPYNEQFF. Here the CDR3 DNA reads TGTGCCAGCAGCGTAGGGGAGGGCCCCTACAATGAGCAGTTCTTC. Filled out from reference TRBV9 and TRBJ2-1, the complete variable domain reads DSGVTQTPKHLITATGQRVTLRCSPRSGDLSVYWYQQSLDQGLQFLIQYYNGEERAKGNILERFSAQQFPDLHSELNLSSLELGDSALYFCASSVGEGPYNEQFFGPGTRLTVL.

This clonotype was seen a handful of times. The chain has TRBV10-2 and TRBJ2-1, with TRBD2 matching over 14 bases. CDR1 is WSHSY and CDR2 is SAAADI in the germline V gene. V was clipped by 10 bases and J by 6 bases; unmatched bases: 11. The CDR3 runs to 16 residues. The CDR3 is CATLRLTSGGANEQFF. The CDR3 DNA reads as TGCGCCACCCTGCGTTTGACTAGCGGGGGGGCCAATGAGCAGTTCTTC.

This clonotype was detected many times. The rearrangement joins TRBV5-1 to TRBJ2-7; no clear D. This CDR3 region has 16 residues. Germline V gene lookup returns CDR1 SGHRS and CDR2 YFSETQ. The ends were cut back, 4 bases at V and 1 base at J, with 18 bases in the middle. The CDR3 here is CASSAPSTSISYEQYF. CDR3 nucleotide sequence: TGCGCCAGCAGCGCCCCCTCGACAAGCATATCCTACGAGCAGTACTTC.

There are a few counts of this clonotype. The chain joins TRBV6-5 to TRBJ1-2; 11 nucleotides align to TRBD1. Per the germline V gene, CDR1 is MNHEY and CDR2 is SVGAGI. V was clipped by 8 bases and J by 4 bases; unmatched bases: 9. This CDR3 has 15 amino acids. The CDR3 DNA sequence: TGTGCCAGCTTTAACGCGGACAGGGGGCTCTATGGCTACACCTTC. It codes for CASFNADRGLYGYTF.

This chain's CDR3 is CATSTSRGDTQYF. DNA of the CDR3: TGTGCCACCAGCACCTCCCGCGGGGATACGCAGTATTTT. This sequence joins TRBV15 and TRBJ2-3; a possible D gene is TRBD2 (5 bases). V shed 4 bases and J shed 6 bases, with 11 bases lying between them. Germline values: CDR1 LNHNV, CDR2 YYDKDF (reference sequence). The CDR3 has 13 residues.

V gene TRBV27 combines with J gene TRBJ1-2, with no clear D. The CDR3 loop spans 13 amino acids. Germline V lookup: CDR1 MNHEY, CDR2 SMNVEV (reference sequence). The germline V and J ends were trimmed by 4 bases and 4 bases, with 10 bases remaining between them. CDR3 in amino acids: CASSSVQTYGYTF. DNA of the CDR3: TGTGCCAGCAGTTCGGTCCAGACCTATGGCTACACCTTC.

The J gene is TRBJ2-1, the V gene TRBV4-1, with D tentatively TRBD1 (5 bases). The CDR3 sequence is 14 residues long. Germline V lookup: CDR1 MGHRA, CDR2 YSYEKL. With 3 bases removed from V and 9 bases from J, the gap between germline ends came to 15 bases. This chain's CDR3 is CASSHPGQGGEQFF. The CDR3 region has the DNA TGCGCCAGCAGCCACCCCGGGCAGGGTGGTGAGCAGTTCTTC.

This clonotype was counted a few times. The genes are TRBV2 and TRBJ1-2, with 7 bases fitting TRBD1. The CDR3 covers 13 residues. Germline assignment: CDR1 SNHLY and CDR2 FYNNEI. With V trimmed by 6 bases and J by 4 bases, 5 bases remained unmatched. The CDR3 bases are TGTGCCAGCAGCGCGACAGGGATCTATGGCTACACCTTC. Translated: CASSATGIYGYTF. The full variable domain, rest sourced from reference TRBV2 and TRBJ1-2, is EPEVTQTPSHQVTQMGQEVILRCVPISNHLYFYWYRQILGQKVEFLVSFYNNEISEKSEIFDDQFSVERPDGSNFTLKIRSTKLEDSAMYFCASSATGIYGYTFGSGTRLTVV.

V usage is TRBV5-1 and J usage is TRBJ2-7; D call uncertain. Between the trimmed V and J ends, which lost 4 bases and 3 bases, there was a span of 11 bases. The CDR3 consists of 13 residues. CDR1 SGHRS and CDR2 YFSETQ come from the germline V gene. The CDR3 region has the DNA TGCGCCAGCAGCGTGGAACAGAACTACGAGCAGTACTTC. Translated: CASSVEQNYEQYF.

This CDR3 reads CASSSVTGLEKLFF. Here the CDR3 DNA reads TGTGCCAGCAGCTCCGTTACAGGGTTAGAAAAACTGTTTTTT. V usage is TRBV7-6 and J usage is TRBJ1-4; D perhaps matches TRBD1 (6 bases). Looked up from germline, CDR1 is SGHVS and CDR2 is FNYEAQ. CDR3 length equals 14 residues. V was cut by 4 bases and J by 8 bases, with 14 bases left in between.

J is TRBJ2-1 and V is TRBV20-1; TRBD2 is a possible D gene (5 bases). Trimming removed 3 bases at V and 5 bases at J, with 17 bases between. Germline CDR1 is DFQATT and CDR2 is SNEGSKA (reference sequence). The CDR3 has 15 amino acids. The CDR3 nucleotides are TGCAGTGCTAGTCGAGACCTAGCAACCGACAATGAGCAGTTCTTC. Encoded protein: CSASRDLATDNEQFF.

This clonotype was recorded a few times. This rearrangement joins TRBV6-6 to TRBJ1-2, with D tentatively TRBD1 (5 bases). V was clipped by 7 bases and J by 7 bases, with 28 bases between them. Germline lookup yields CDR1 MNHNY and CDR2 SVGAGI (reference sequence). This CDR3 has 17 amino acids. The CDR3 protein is CASMAGSGVATRFGYTF. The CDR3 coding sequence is TGTGCCAGCATGGCAGGGTCGGGAGTGGCTACACGGTTTGGCTACACCTTC.

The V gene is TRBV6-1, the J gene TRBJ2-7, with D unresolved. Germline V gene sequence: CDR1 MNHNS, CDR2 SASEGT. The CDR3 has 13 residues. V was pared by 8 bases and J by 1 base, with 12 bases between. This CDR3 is CASSMADSYEQYF. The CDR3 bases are TGTGCCAGCTCCATGGCCGATTCCTACGAGCAGTACTTC.

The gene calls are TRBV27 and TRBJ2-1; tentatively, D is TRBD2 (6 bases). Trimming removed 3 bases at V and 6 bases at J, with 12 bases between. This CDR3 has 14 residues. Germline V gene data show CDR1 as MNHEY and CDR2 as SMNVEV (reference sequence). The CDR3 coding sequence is TGTGCCAGCAGTTTGTACCTCGGGGGCAATGAGCAGTTCTTC. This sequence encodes CASSLYLGGNEQFF.

The CDR3 protein is CASSLTPAPETQYF. In DNA form, the CDR3 reads TGTGCCAGCAGTTTGACACCAGCGCCAGAGACCCAGTACTTC. The gene calls are TRBV12-3 or TRBV12-4 and TRBJ2-4; D remains unclear. The J call is doubtful: the DNA matches TRBJ2-5 better. CDR3 size: 14 residues.

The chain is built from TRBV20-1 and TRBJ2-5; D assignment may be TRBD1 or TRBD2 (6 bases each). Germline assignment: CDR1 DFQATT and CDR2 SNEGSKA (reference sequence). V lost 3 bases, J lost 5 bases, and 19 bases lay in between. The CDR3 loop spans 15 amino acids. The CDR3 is CSARGGPKSAETQYF. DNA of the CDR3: TGCAGTGCTAGGGGGGGCCCAAAAAGCGCGGAGACCCAGTACTTC.